Listed here are 16 T cell receptor beta chains from one sample, sequenced in a study of blood T cell repertoires in COVID-19. TCRdb's table, derived via immunoSEQ multiplex PCR, lists solely in-frame clones and lacks some. The sample lists about 160,000 clones; around nine tenths were seen once. The sequenced sample consisted of peripheral blood. The source is a woman in her 70s with COVID-19, enrolled during active disease.

V is TRBV11-2 and J is TRBJ1-2; TRBD1 might be the D (6 bases). V was trimmed by 6 bases and J by 7 bases, leaving 18 bases between them. This CDR3 has 14 residues. Germline loops: CDR1 SGHAT, CDR2 FQNNGV. CDR3 coding DNA: TGTGCCAGCAGTCAACAGGGTGGGCTGGGTGGCTACACCTTC. This codes for CASSQQGGLGGYTF.

This chain links TRBV5-1 with TRBJ2-1, with a weak D call TRBD2 (6 bases). The CDR3 consists of 15 residues. V was pared by 0 bases and J by 4 bases, with 11 bases between. Germline CDR1 and CDR2: SGHRS and YFSETQ. DNA of the CDR3: TGCGCCAGCAGCTTGGGGTCTGGGAGGTACAATGAGCAGTTCTTC. This codes for CASSLGSGRYNEQFF.

V is TRBV4-2 and J is TRBJ1-6; unclear D gene. This CDR3 region has 13 residues. With 4 bases removed from V and 11 bases from J, the gap between germline ends came to 12 bases. Germline V lookup: CDR1 LGHNA, CDR2 YNFKEQ. CDR3 residues: CASSPPGGTPLHF. For the CDR3, the DNA is TGTGCCAGCAGCCCTCCGGGAGGGACACCCCTCCACTTT.

V and J are TRBV7-9 and TRBJ1-4, with 7 bases fitting TRBD1. Germline CDR1 SEHNR, CDR2 FQNEAQ (reference sequence). After removal of 5 bases from V and 7 bases from J, the junction contained 7 bases not matched to a gene. The CDR3 totals 14 residues. The CDR3: CASSPDRDFEKLFF. Here the CDR3 DNA reads TGTGCCAGCAGCCCCGACAGGGACTTTGAAAAACTGTTTTTT.

This chain links TRBV9 with TRBJ2-2, with D perhaps TRBD1 (5 bases). Germline V CDR1 and CDR2: SGDLS, YYNGEE. The germline V and J ends were trimmed by 3 bases and 2 bases, with 14 bases remaining between them. This CDR3 is 16 amino acids long. Here the CDR3 reads CASSALTVYNTGELFF. CDR3 DNA sequence: TGTGCCAGCAGCGCACTGACAGTTTATAACACCGGGGAGCTGTTTTTT.

With respect to this clone: Different DNA sequences within this sample yield the same CDR3. CDR3 sequence reads: CASSLGAGPNYGYTF. The CDR3 coding sequence is TGTGCCAGCAGCTTAGGGGCAGGGCCGAACTATGGCTACACCTTC. This sequence joins TRBV7-3 and TRBJ1-2, with D possibly TRBD1 on 5 matching bases. CDR3 length equals 15 residues. Per the germline V gene, CDR1 is SGHTA and CDR2 is FQGTGA. Trimming took 2 bases from V and 2 from J, leaving 12 bases between them.

This clone was seen more than once but under ten times. The chain joins TRBV7-2 to TRBJ1-6; 7 positions agree with TRBD1. This CDR3 has 16 amino acids. Germline V CDR1 and CDR2: SGHTA, FQGNSA. V shed 4 bases and J 6 bases; nucleotides not matched to a gene: 9. In nucleotides, the CDR3 is TGTGCCAGCAGCTCTATCCCGGGACAGATTAATTCACCCCTCCACTTT. Translated: CASSSIPGQINSPLHF.

The chain carries TRBV19 and TRBJ1-3; TRBD1 is a possible D gene (6 bases). This CDR3 spans 14 amino acids. CDR1 LNHDA and CDR2 SQIVND come from the germline V gene (reference sequence). V lost 4 bases and J 6 bases, leaving 13 bases between the germline ends. Written as DNA, the CDR3 is TGTGCCAGTAGTACCTCAGGGGAACAAAACACCATATATTTT. Translation gives CASSTSGEQNTIYF. Based on the CDR3 plus reference TRBV19 and TRBJ1-3, the full variable domain is DGGITQSPKYLFRKEGQNVTLSCEQNLNHDAMYWYRQDPGQGLRLIYYSQIVNDFQKGDIAEGYSVSREKKESFPLTVTSAQKNPTAFYLCASSTSGEQNTIYFGEGSWLTVV.

The chain is built from TRBV28 and TRBJ1-5; 7 bases match TRBD1. The CDR3 totals 16 residues. Trimming removed 4 bases from V and 4 bases from J; junction bases left unmatched: 10. CDR1 and CDR2 from the germline V gene are MDHEN and SYDVKM. CDR3 residues: CASSSWAGGLNQPQHF. CDR3 sequence (DNA): TGTGCCAGCAGTTCGTGGGCAGGGGGTCTGAATCAGCCCCAGCATTTT.

The J gene is TRBJ1-2, the V gene TRBV19; no reliable D call. The germline gives CDR1 LNHDA, CDR2 SQIVND (reference sequence). This CDR3 comprises 15 residues. V dropped 3 bases and J dropped 4 bases, with 15 bases sitting between them. DNA for the CDR3: TGTGCCAGTAGTATGGGCAGCACCTACCTCTATGGCTACACCTTC. As protein: CASSMGSTYLYGYTF.

The chain links TRBV5-1 to TRBJ2-2; the match to TRBD1 covers 7 bases. From germline, CDR1 is SGHRS and CDR2 YFSETQ. CDR3 length: 16 amino acids. Trimming at V came to 0 bases and at J to 2 bases, leaving 4 bases not matched to a gene. DNA of the CDR3: TGCGCCAGCAGCTTGGTTGGGACAGCTAACACCGGGGAGCTGTTTTTT. Translated: CASSLVGTANTGELFF.

The CDR3 region has the DNA TGCGCCAGCAGCCCGATCTTCCGGGACAGGGGGGCTTTCTTT. Its translation: CASSPIFRDRGAFF. V and J are TRBV5-1 and TRBJ1-1, with 11 bases aligning to TRBD1. Looked up from germline, CDR1 is SGHRS and CDR2 is YFSETQ. The CDR3 is 14 residues long. The trim removed 4 bases at V and 11 bases at J, leaving 10 bases unmatched.

The J gene is TRBJ1-4, the V gene TRBV6-5; 9 bases fit TRBD1. The CDR3 consists of 15 residues. Losses at the gene ends were 2 bases for V and 5 bases for J; bases not matched to a gene: 3. Germline CDR1 and CDR2: MNHEY and SVGAGI. The CDR3 nucleotides are TGTGCCAGCAGTTACGGGGACAGGGCGAATGAAAAACTGTTTTTT. Translated: CASSYGDRANEKLFF.

The V call is TRBV7-9, the J call TRBJ2-5; TRBD1 agrees at 7 bases. Germline CDR1 is SEHNR and CDR2 is FQNEAQ (reference sequence). The CDR3 sequence is 14 residues long. Losses at the gene ends were 4 bases for V and 1 base for J; bases not matched to a gene: 3. The chain's CDR3 is CASSSGTVQETQYF. The CDR3 DNA reads TGTGCCAGCAGCTCCGGGACAGTCCAAGAGACCCAGTACTTC.

This chain uses TRBV6-5 with TRBJ1-1; no definite D call. The V and J ends lost 6 bases and 1 base respectively, with 9 bases between them. Germline assignment: CDR1 MNHEY and CDR2 SVGAGI. The CDR3 extends over 13 amino acids. The DNA for the CDR3 is TGTGCCAGCAGCGGGAACAAGAACACTGAAGCTTTCTTT. Protein: CASSGNKNTEAFF.

This chain links TRBV5-5 with TRBJ2-3; a weak D match, TRBD1 (6 bases). CDR3 length: 18 residues. Trimming removed 1 base from V and 0 bases from J, with 18 bases in between. In germline, CDR1 is SGHKS, CDR2 YYEKEE (reference sequence). CDR3: CASSLLGATGASTDTQYF. Written as DNA, the CDR3 is TGTGCCAGCAGCTTGTTGGGGGCGACAGGTGCTAGCACAGATACGCAGTATTTT.